Here is one T cell receptor beta chain with its context. Antigen unknown. This entry belongs to a study of shared clonotypes between healthy human individuals. Overall study context: Each donor had three CD4 naive, three CD4 memory, two CD8 naive and one CD8 memory plate. Study-wide findings and caveats: Rarefaction revealed incomplete sorted-subset sequencing despite large depth. The genetic and exposure-history diversity represented was limited by few donors. Lower generation probabilities were found for non-shared clonotypes than for those shared by all four donors.

After removal of 4 bases from V and 4 bases from J, the junction contained 11 bases not matched to a gene. The germline V gene has CDR1 MNHEY and CDR2 SMNVEV (reference sequence). The length of the CDR3 is 16 residues. Sequencing used immunoSEQ multiplex PCR; TCRdb keeps in-frame clones, though not all of them. The sample yields about 2.4 million clones, roughly 92% seen once. The sequenced sample was naive CD4+ T cells sorted from blood. Subset described: CD45RA+ positively selected. The chain has TRBV27 and TRBJ2-5; 8 nucleotides match TRBD2. The sequence was collected from a man aged 18 to 30 in good health. CDR3: CASSSATGREVETQYF. The CDR3 coding sequence is TGTGCCAGCAGTTCCGCTACCGGGAGGGAGGTAGAGACCCAGTACTTC.